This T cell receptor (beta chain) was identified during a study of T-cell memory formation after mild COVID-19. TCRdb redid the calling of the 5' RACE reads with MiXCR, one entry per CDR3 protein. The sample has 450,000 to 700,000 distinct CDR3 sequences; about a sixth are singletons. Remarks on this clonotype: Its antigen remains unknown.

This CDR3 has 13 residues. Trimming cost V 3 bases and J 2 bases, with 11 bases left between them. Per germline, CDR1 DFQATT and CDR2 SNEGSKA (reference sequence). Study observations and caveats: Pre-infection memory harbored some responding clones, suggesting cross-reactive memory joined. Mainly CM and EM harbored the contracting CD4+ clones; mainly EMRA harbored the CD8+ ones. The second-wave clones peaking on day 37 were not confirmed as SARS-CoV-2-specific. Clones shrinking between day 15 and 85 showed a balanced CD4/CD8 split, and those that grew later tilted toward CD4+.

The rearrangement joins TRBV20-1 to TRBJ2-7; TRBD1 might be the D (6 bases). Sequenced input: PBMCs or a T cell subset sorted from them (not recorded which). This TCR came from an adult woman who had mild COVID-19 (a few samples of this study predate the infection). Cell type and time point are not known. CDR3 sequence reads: CSARPGHPYEQYF. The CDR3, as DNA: TGCAGTGCTAGGCCGGGACACCCCTACGAGCAGTACTTC.